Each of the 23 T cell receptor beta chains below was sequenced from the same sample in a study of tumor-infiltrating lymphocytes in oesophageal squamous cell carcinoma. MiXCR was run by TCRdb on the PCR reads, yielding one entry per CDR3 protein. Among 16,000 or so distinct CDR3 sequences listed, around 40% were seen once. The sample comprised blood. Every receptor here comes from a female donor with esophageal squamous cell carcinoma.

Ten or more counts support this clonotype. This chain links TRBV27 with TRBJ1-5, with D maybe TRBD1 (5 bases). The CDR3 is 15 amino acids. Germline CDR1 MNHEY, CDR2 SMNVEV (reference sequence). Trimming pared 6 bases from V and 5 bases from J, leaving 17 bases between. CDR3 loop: CASREGGERDQPQHF. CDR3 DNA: TGTGCCAGCAGGGAGGGAGGGGAGAGAGATCAGCCCCAGCATTTT.

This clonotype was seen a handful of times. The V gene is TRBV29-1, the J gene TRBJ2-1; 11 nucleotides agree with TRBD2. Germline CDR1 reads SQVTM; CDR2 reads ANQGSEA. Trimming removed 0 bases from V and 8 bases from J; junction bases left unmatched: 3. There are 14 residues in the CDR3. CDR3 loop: CSVEDLAGGYEQFF. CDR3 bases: TGCAGCGTTGAAGATCTAGCGGGGGGTTATGAGCAGTTCTTC.

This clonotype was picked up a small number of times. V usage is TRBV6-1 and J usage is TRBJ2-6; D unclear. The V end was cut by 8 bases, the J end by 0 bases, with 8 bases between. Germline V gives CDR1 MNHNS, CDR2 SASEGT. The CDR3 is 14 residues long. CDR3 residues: CASDKSSGANVLTF. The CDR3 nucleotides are TGTGCCAGCGACAAGAGCTCTGGGGCCAACGTCCTGACTTTC.

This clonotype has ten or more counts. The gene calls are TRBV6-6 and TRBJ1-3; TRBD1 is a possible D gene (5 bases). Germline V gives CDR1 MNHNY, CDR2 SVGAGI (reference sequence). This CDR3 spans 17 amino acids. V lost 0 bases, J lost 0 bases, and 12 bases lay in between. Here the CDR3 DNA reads TGTGCCAGCAGTTACTCGGGGCAGTTCTACTCTGGAAACACCATATATTTT. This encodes CASSYSGQFYSGNTIYF.

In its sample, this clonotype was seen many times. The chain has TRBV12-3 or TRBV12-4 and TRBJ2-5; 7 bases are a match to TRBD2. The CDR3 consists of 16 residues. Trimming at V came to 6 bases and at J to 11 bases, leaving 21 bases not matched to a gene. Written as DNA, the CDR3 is TGTGCCAGCAGCCATGCCTGGGGGGGTGCCTACAATGAGCAGTACTTC. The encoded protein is CASSHAWGGAYNEQYF.

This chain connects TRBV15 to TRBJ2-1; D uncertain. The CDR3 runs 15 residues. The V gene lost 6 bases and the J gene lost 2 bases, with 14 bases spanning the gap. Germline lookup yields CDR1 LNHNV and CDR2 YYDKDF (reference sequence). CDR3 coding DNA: TGTGCCACCAGAGGGCTCAGTGCCCCCTACAATGAGCAGTTCTTC. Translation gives CATRGLSAPYNEQFF.

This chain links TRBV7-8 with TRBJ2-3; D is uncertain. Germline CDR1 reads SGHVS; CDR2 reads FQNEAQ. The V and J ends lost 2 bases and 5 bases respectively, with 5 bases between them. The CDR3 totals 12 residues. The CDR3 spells CASSLNRDTQYF. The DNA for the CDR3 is TGTGCCAGCAGCTTAAACCGAGATACGCAGTATTTT.

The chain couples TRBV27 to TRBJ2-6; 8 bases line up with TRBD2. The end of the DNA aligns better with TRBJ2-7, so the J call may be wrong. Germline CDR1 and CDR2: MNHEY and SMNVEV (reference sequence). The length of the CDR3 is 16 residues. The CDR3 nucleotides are TGTGCCAGCAGTCCGTCGGGGGGGGCTTTGTCCTACGAGCAGTACTTC. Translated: CASSPSGGALSYEQYF.

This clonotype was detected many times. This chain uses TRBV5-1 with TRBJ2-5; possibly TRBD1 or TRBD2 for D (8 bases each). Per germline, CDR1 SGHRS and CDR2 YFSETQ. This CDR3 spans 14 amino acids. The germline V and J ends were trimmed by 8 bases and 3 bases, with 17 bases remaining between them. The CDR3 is CASSGTGREETQYF. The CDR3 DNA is TGCGCCAGTAGCGGGACAGGCAGAGAAGAGACCCAGTACTTC.

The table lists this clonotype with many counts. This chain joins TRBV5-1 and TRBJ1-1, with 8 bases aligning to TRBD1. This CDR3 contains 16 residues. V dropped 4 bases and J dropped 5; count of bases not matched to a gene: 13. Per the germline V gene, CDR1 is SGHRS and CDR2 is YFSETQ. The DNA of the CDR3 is TGCGCCAGCAGCCAGGATTCAGGGGGCGCGGGTACTGAAGCTTTCTTT. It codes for CASSQDSGGAGTEAFF.

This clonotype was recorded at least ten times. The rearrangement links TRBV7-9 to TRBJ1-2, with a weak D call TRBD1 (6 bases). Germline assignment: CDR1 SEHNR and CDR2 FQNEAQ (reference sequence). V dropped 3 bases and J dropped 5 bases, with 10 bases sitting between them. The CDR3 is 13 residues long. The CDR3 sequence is CASSFAGEYGYTF. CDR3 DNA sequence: TGTGCCAGCAGCTTCGCAGGGGAGTATGGCTACACCTTC.

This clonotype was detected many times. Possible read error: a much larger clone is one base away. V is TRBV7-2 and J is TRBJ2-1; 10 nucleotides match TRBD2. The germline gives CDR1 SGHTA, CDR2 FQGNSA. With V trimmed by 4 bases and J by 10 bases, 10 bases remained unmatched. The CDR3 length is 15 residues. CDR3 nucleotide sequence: TGTGCCAGCAGCTCGGTAGCGGGAGGCCCCTACGAGCAGTTCTTC. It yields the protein CASSSVAGGPYEQFF.

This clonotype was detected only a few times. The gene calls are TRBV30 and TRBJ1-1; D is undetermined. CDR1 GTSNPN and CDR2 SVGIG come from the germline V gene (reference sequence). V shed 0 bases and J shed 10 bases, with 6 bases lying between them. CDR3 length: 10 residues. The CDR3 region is CAWSVTVAFF. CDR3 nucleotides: TGTGCCTGGAGTGTAACGGTAGCTTTCTTT.

This CDR3 reads CASSRGGRNEQFF. The DNA for the CDR3 is TGTGCCAGCAGCCGCGGGGGGCGAAATGAGCAGTTCTTC. The chain couples TRBV7-2 to TRBJ2-1; the match to TRBD2 covers 8 bases. V lost 5 bases and J lost 7; bases outside the gene matches: 4. CDR3 length: 13 residues. Germline V lookup: CDR1 SGHTA, CDR2 FQGNSA.

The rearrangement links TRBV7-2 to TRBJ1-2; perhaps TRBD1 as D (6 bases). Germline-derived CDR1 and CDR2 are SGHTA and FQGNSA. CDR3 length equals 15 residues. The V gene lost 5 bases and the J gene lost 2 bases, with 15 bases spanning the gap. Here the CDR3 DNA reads TGTGCCAGCAGCCGGCTAGGGACAAGCAACTATGGCTACACCTTC. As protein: CASSRLGTSNYGYTF.

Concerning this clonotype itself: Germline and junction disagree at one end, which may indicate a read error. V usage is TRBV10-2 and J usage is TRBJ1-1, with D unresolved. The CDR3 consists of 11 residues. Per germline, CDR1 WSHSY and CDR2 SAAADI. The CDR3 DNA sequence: TGCGCCAGCAGTGCCAACGCTGAAGCTGTCTTT. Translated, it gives CASSANAEAVF.

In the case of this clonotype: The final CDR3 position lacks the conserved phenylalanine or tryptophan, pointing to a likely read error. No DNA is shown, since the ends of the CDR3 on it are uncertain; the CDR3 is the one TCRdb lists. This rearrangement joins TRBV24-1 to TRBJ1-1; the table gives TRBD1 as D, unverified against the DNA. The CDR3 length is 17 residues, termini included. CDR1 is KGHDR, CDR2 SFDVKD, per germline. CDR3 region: CATSDYPTGGNEQFFGP.

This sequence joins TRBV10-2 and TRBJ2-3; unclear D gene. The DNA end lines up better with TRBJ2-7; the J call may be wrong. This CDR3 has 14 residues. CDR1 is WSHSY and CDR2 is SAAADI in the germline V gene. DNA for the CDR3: TGCGCCAGCAGTGAGAGTCACCTACTCTACGAGCAGTACTTC. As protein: CASSESHLLYEQYF.

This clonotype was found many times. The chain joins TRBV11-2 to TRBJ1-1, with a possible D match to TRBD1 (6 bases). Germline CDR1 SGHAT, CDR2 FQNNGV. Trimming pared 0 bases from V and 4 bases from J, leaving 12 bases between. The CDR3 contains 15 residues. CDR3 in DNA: TGTGCCAGCAGCTTAGAACCGGGGGCGATCACTGAAGCTTTCTTT. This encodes CASSLEPGAITEAFF. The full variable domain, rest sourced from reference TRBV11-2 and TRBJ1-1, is EAGVAQSPRYKIIEKRQSVAFWCNPISGHATLYWYQQILGQGPKLLIQFQNNGVVDDSQLPKDRFSAERLKGVDSTLKIQPAKLEDSAVYLCASSLEPGAITEAFFGQGTRLTVV.

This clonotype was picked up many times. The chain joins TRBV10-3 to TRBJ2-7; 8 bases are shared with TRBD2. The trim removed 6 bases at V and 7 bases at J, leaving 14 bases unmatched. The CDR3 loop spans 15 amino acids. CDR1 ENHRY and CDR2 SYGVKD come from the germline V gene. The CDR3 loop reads CAISSSGSTYNEQYF. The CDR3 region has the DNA TGTGCCATCAGCTCAAGCGGGAGTACCTACAATGAGCAGTACTTC.

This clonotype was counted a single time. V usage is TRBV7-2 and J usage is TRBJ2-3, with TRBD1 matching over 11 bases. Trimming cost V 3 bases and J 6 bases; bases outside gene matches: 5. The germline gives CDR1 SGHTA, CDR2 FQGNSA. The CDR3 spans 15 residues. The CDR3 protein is CASSFRTGGADTQYF. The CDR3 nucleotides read TGTGCCAGCAGCTTTAGGACAGGGGGCGCGGATACGCAGTATTTT. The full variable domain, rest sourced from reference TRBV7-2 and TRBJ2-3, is GAGVSQSPSNKVTEKGKDVELRCDPISGHTALYWYRQSLGQGLEFLIYFQGNSAPDKSGLPSDRFSAERTGGSVSTLTIQRTQQEDSAVYLCASSFRTGGADTQYFGPGTRLTVL.

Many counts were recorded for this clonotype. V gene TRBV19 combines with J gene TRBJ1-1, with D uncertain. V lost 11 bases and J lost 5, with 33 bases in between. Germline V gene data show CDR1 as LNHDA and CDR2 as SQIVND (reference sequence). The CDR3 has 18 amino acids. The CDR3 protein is CAGNSGIYPGPVSTEAFF. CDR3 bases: TGTGCCGGCAATAGTGGAATATACCCCGGTCCAGTTTCAACTGAAGCTTTCTTT.

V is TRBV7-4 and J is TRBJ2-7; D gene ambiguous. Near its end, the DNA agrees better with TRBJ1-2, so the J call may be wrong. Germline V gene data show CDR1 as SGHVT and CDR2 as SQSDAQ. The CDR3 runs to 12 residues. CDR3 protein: CASSLVDYGYTF. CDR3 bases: TGTGCCAGCAGCTTAGTGGACTATGGCTACACCTTC.